These 9 T cell receptor beta chains were sequenced from one sample in a study of CD8+CD57+ T cells in acquired aplastic anemia. Profiles of TCR beta VDJ and CDR3 were generated from a genomic DNA template. TCRdb fed the reads into MiXCR, producing one record per CDR3 protein. The profile covers 130,000 or so distinct CDR3 sequences, with approximately 61% appearing a single time and 29% taken by the ten largest. Whoever was chosen for sequencing had shown CD8+CD57+ cell expansion by flow cytometry. Sequenced sample: sorted CD4+, CD8+, or CD8+CD57+ T cells (not recorded which) from PBMCs. These receptors all come from a human donor with aplastic anemia.

The chain joins TRBV5-1 to TRBJ2-5; 9 bases are shared with TRBD2. Unmatched junction bases numbered 8, after V lost 7 bases and J lost 4 bases. Germline loops: CDR1 SGHRS, CDR2 YFSETQ. This CDR3 region has 14 residues. The CDR3 is CASSPATSGETQYF. The DNA of the CDR3 is TGCGCCAGCTCCCCCGCGACTAGCGGAGAGACCCAGTACTTC.

Of note for this clonotype: A junction boundary mismatches the germline segment, possibly from a read error. This chain joins TRBV19 and TRBJ1-2; no firm D call. CDR3 length: 15 residues. Germline V gene data show CDR1 as LNHDA and CDR2 as SQIVND (reference sequence). The CDR3 spells CASNPGLNLNYGNTF. The CDR3 DNA reads TGTGCCAGTAACCCAGGACTGAACCTTAACTATGGCAACACCTTC.

This rearrangement joins TRBV6-1 to TRBJ2-3; D may be TRBD1 (6 bases). Germline V lookup: CDR1 MNHNS, CDR2 SASEGT. Trimming removed 3 bases at V and 4 bases at J, with 14 bases between. The CDR3 sequence is 15 residues long. The CDR3 region is CASSDVGQLSDTQYF. The DNA for the CDR3 is TGTGCCAGCAGTGACGTAGGACAGCTATCAGATACGCAGTATTTT.

The chain couples TRBV10-3 to TRBJ1-5; 8 nucleotides line up with TRBD1. There are 13 residues in the CDR3. The V segment lost 6 bases and the J segment 3 bases; nucleotides outside the gene matches: 1. Germline V lookup: CDR1 ENHRY, CDR2 SYGVKD. CDR3 coding DNA: TGTGCCATCAGGGGACAGGACAATCAGCCCCAGCATTTT. It is translated as CAIRGQDNQPQHF.

The V gene is TRBV24-1, the J gene TRBJ2-2; 11 bases line up with TRBD1. Trimming removed 3 bases from V and 7 bases from J; junction bases left unmatched: 6. Germline CDR1 KGHDR, CDR2 SFDVKD. There are 16 residues in the CDR3. The CDR3 loop reads CATSDRTGGRSGELFF. As DNA, the CDR3 is TGTGCCACCAGTGATAGGACAGGGGGCAGAAGCGGGGAGCTGTTTTTT.

Details on this clonotype: Germline and junction disagree at one end, which may indicate a read error. The chain has TRBV20-1 and TRBJ2-5, with no clear D. This CDR3 comprises 12 residues. Germline-derived CDR1 and CDR2 are DFQATT and SNEGSKA (reference sequence). In nucleotides, the CDR3 is TGCAGTGCTCAAGCCTCCGCAGAGACCCTGTACTTC. Translated: CSAQASAETLYF.

The genes are TRBV20-1 and TRBJ2-7, with 12 bases aligning to TRBD2. V lost 0 bases, J lost 4 bases, and 4 bases stayed unmatched. This CDR3 has 15 amino acids. Germline values: CDR1 DFQATT, CDR2 SNEGSKA (reference sequence). CDR3: CSARDASGGVYEQYF. CDR3 nucleotides: TGCAGTGCTAGAGATGCTAGCGGGGGGGTATACGAGCAGTACTTC.

This clonotype occurred many times. CDR3 region: CASSSRTVNEKLFF. DNA of the CDR3: TGTGCCAGTAGTTCTCGGACAGTTAATGAAAAACTGTTTTTT. This chain joins TRBV19 and TRBJ1-4, with D possibly matching TRBD1 (6 bases). Germline assignment: CDR1 LNHDA and CDR2 SQIVND (reference sequence). V was trimmed by 5 bases and J by 4 bases, leaving 11 bases between them. This CDR3 spans 14 amino acids.

This clonotype was counted ten times or more. The chain couples TRBV2 to TRBJ1-5; D gene unclear. The CDR3 loop spans 13 amino acids. From germline, CDR1 is SNHLY and CDR2 FYNNEI. With 6 bases removed from V and 0 bases from J, the gap between germline ends came to 6 bases. The CDR3 region is CASRGYSNQPQHF. Here the CDR3 DNA reads TGTGCCAGCAGGGGTTATAGCAATCAGCCCCAGCATTTT.